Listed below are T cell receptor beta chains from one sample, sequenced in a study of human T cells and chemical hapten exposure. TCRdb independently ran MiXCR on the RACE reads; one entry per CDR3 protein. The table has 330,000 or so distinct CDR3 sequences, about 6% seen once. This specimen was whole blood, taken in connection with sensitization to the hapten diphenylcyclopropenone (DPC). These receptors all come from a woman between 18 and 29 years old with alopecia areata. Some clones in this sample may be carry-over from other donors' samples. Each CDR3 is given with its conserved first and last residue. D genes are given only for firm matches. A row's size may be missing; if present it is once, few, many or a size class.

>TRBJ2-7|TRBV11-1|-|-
CASSARDTGIYEQYF
TGTGCCAGCAGCGCTAGGGACACAGGGATCTACGAGCAGTACTTC
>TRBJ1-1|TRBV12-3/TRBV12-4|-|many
CASSLETGGNTEAFF
TGTGCCAGCAGTTTAGAGACAGGCGGGAACACTGAAGCTTTCTTT
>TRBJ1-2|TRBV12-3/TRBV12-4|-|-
CASSLSLGTLGRGDYGYTF
TGTGCCAGCAGTTTATCCCTCGGGACACTAGGAAGGGGGGACTATGGCTACACCTTC
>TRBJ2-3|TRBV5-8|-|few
CASSLEGDPTDTQYF
TGTGCCAGCAGCTTGGAGGGAGACCCCACAGATACGCAGTATTTT
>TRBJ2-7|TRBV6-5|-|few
CASSQATLAGPYEQYF
TGTGCCAGCAGTCAAGCAACACTAGCAGGGCCTTACGAGCAGTACTTC
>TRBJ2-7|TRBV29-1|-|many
CSVDGAAGEQYF
TGCAGCGTTGATGGGGCCGCGGGCGAGCAGTACTTC
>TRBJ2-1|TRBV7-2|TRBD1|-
CASSLGGQVGEQFF
TGTGCCAGCAGCTTAGGGGGACAGGTTGGTGAGCAGTTCTTC
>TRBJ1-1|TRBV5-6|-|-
CASRWWANTEAFF
TGTGCCAGCAGGTGGTGGGCGAACACTGAAGCTTTCTTT
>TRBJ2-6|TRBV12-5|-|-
CASGSQNSGANVLTF
TGTGCTAGTGGTTCCCAAAACTCTGGGGCCAACGTCCTGACTTTC
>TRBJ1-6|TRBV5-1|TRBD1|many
CASSLGDSNSPLHF
TGCGCCAGCAGCTTGGGGGACAGTAATTCACCCCTCCACTTT
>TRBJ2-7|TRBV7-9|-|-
CASSLGPGASYEQYF
TGTGCCAGCAGCTTAGGCCCAGGGGCCTCCTACGAGCAGTACTTC
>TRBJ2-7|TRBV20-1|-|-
CSASPGGSSYEQYF
TGCAGTGCTTCCCCCGGGGGTAGCTCCTACGAGCAGTACTTC
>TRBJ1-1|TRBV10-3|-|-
CAIRSGVWNTEAFF
TGTGCCATCAGATCGGGGGTATGGAACACTGAAGCTTTCTTT
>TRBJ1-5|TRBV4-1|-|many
CASSQQGNQPQHF
TGTGCCAGCAGTCAACAGGGAAATCAGCCCCAGCATTTT
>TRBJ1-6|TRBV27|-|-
CASSSPGRVNNSPLHF
TGTGCCAGCAGTTCTCCAGGACGAGTGAATAATTCACCCCTCCACTTT
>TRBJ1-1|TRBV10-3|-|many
CAISVTENTEAFF
TGTGCCATCAGTGTCACAGAGAACACTGAAGCTTTCTTT
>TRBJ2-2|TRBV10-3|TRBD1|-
CAIRVGQGLAGELFF
TGTGCCATCAGGGTGGGACAGGGACTGGCCGGGGAGCTGTTTTTT
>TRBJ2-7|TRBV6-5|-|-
CASQKGNEQYF
TGTGCCAGCCAGAAGGGGAACGAGCAGTACTTC
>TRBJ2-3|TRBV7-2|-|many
CASSGTGYTQYF
TGTGCCAGCAGCGGGACTGGTTATACGCAGTATTTT
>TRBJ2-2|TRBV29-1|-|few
CSVEDQQGVELFF
TGCAGCGTTGAAGACCAGCAGGGAGTGGAGCTGTTTTTT
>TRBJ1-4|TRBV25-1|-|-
CASSGGRINEKLFF
TGTGCCAGCAGTGGGGGCAGGATTAATGAAAAACTGTTTTTT
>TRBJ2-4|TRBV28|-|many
CASSLDTGPVAKNIQYF
TGTGCCAGCAGTCTCGACACGGGACCTGTAGCCAAAAACATTCAGTACTTC
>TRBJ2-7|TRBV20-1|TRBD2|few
CSALSGETYEQYF
TGCAGTGCCCTTAGCGGGGAGACCTACGAGCAGTACTTC
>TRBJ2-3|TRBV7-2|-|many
CASSPQGPDTQYF
TGTGCCAGCAGCCCCCAAGGGCCAGATACGCAGTATTTT
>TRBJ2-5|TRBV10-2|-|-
CASTAGTQAVTQYF
TGCGCCAGCACCGCCGGGACGCAGGCCGTGACCCAGTACTTC
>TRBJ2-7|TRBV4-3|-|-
CASSQDGAAYEQYF
TGCGCCAGCAGCCAAGATGGGGCGGCTTACGAGCAGTACTTC
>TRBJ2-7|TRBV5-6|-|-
CASSLDVGPYEQYF
TGTGCCAGCAGCTTGGACGTTGGGCCCTACGAGCAGTACTTC
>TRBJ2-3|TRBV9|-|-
CASSVRPSVYNADTQYF
TGTGCCAGCAGCGTGAGGCCTAGCGTCTATAACGCGGATACGCAGTATTTT
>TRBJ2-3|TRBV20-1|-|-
CSSSSSGTDTQYF
TGCAGTTCTAGTAGCAGCGGCACAGATACGCAGTATTTT
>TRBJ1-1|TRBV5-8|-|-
CASSLDSNGAFF
TGTGCCAGCAGCTTGGATTCAAATGGAGCTTTCTTT
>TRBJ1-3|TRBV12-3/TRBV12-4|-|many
CASSNTPPTGNTIYF
TGTGCCAGCAGTAATACGCCTCCGACTGGAAACACCATATATTTT
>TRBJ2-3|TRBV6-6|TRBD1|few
CASSYAGGNRRDTQYF
TGTGCCAGCAGTTACGCAGGGGGTAATAGAAGAGATACGCAGTATTTT
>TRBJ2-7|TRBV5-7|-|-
CASRTRRCLYEQYF
TGTGCCAGCAGGACGCGCAGGTGCCTCTACGAGCAGTACTTC
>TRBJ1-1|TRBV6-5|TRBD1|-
CASSAGTGASAGAFF
TGTGCCAGCAGTGCAGGGACAGGGGCCTCGGCGGGGGCTTTCTTT
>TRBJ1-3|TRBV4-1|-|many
CASSQTGYRSGNTIYF
TGCGCCAGCAGCCAAACGGGGTATAGATCTGGAAACACCATATATTTT
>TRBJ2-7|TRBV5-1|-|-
CASSSPGAYEQYF
TGCGCCAGCAGCTCCCCAGGTGCCTACGAGCAGTACTTC
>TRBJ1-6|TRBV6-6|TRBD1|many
CASNQDRDYNSPLHF
TGTGCCAGCAACCAGGACAGGGACTATAATTCACCCCTCCACTTT
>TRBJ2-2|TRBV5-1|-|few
CASSLQAGANTGELFF
TGCGCCAGCAGCTTGCAAGCAGGAGCGAACACCGGGGAGCTGTTTTTT
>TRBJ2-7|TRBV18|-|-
CASSPTTGEGEQYF
TGTGCCAGCTCACCCACGACAGGGGAGGGCGAGCAGTACTTC
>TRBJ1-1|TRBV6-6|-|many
CASGQTQPKNTEAFF
TGTGCCAGCGGGCAGACACAACCTAAGAACACTGAAGCTTTCTTT
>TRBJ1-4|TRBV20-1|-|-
CSAREGAIEKLFF
TGCAGTGCTAGAGAGGGGGCGATTGAAAAACTGTTTTTT
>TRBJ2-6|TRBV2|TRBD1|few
CASRDRARSSGANVLTF
TGTGCCAGCCGGGACAGGGCTCGGTCAAGCGGGGCCAACGTCCTGACTTTC
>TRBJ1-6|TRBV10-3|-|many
CAITAGILSPLHF
TGTGCCATCACAGCAGGGATCCTCTCACCCCTCCACTTT
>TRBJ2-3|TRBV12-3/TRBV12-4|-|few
CASSFGGGAADTQYF
TGTGCCAGCAGTTTCGGTGGGGGGGCTGCAGATACGCAGTATTTT
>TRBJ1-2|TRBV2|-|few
CASSPTQMSYSYTF
TGTGCCAGCAGTCCTACACAGATGAGCTATAGCTACACCTTC
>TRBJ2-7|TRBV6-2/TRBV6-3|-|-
CASSQLYEQYF
TGTGCCAGCAGTCAACTGTACGAGCAGTACTTC
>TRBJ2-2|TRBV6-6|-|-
CASSYGGGNTGELFF
TGTGCCAGCAGTTATGGTGGAGGGAACACCGGGGAGCTGTTTTTT
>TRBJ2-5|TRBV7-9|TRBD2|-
CASSFLAGAQETQYF
TGTGCCAGCAGCTTTCTAGCGGGAGCTCAAGAGACCCAGTACTTC
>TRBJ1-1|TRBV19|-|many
CASSIKVNTEAFF
TGTGCCAGTAGTATTAAGGTTAACACTGAAGCTTTCTTT
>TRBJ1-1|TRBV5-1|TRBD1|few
CASSPGQGHTEAFF
TGCGCCAGCAGCCCCGGACAGGGTCACACTGAAGCTTTCTTT